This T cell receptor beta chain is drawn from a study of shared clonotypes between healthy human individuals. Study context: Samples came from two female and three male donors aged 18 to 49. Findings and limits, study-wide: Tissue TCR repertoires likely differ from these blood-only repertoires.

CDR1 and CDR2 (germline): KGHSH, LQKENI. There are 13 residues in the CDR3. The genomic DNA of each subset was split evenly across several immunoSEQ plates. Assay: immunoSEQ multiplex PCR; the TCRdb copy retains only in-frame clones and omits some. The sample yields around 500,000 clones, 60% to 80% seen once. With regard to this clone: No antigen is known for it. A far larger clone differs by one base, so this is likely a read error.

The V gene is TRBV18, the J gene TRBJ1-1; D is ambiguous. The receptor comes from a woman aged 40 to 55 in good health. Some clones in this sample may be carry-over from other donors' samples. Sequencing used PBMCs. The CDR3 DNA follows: TGTGCCAGCTCTCAACAGCAGAACACTGAAGCTCTCTTT. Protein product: CASSQQQNTEALF.